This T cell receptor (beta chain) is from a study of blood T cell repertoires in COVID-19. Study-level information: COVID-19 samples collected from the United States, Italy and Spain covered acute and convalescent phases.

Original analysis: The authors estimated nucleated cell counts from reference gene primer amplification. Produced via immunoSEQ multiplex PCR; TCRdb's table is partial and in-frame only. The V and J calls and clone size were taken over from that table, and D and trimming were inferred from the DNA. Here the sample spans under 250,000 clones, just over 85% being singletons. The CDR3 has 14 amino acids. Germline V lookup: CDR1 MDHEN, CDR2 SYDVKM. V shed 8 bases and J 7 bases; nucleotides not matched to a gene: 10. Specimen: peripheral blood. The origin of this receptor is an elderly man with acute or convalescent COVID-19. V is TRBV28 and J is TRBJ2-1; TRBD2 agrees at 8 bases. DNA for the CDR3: TGTGCCAGCTGCTCAGCGGGAGTGAAGAATGAGCAGTTCTTC. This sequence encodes CASCSAGVKNEQFF.